Below are 3 T cell receptor beta chains sequenced from a single sample in a study of blood T cell repertoires in COVID-19. Clones were read by immunoSEQ multiplex PCR, and TCRdb kept only the in-frame ones, dropping some. The data show approximately 250,000 clones, 85% to 95% seen once. Material: peripheral blood. Receptors originate from a man between 25 and 39 years old with COVID-19, enrolled during active disease.

The V gene is TRBV11-2, the J gene TRBJ1-2; tentative D call: TRBD1 (5 bases). The germline V gene has CDR1 SGHAT and CDR2 FQNNGV. This CDR3 is 13 amino acids long. The V end was cut by 3 bases, the J end by 4 bases, with 9 bases between. The CDR3 here is CASSFGGFYGYTF. The CDR3 DNA sequence: TGTGCCAGCAGCTTCGGGGGATTCTATGGCTACACCTTC.

The chain uses TRBV5-5 and TRBJ2-1; 12 nucleotides match TRBD2. Losses at the gene ends were 4 bases for V and 7 bases for J; bases not matched to a gene: 3. This CDR3 is built from 14 residues. Germline CDR1 SGHKS, CDR2 YYEKEE (reference sequence). CDR3 nucleotides: TGTGCCAGCAGCCCTACTAGCGGGGGGAATGAGCAGTTCTTC. The encoded protein is CASSPTSGGNEQFF. Complete variable domain (other parts from reference TRBV5-5 and TRBJ2-1): DAGVTQSPTHLIKTRGQQVTLRCSPISGHKSVSWYQQVLGQGPQFIFQYYEKEERGRGNFPDRFSARQFPNYSSELNVNALLLGDSALYLCASSPTSGGNEQFFGPGTRLTVL.

This chain uses TRBV7-2 with TRBJ2-5, with a possible D match to TRBD2 (5 bases). The V end lost 5 bases, the J end lost 5 bases, and 12 bases lay between the germline ends. This CDR3 is built from 13 residues. Germline values: CDR1 SGHTA, CDR2 FQGNSA. This chain's CDR3 is CASSKDSLETQYF. In DNA, the CDR3 is TGTGCCAGCAGCAAGGACTCCCTTGAGACCCAGTACTTC.